This T cell receptor beta chain stems from a study of cytotoxic CD8 clonotypes in ibrutinib-treated CLL. Study as a whole: Once patients had received a median about eleven months of treatment, range 6 to 36, response samples were obtained.

Germline CDR1 SGHTA, CDR2 FQGNSA. The CDR3 extends over 16 amino acids. With 5 bases removed from V and 5 bases from J, the gap between germline ends came to 22 bases. Using immunoSEQ multiplex PCR, the repertoire was profiled, and TCRdb retains in-frame clones only, with some absent. The sample includes some 300,000 clones, about 77% of them seen just once. The chain recombines TRBV7-2 with TRBJ2-7; a possible D gene is TRBD2 (5 bases). Here the sequenced sample was PBMCs, taken before ibrutinib treatment. The sequence was collected from a human donor with chronic lymphocytic leukemia. In nucleotides, the CDR3 is TGTGCCAGCAGCCCCCGGGATATTAGTCGGTCGGACGAGCAGTACTTC. Residues: CASSPRDISRSDEQYF. The full variable domain, its missing parts supplied by reference TRBV7-2 and TRBJ2-7, is GAGVSQSPSNKVTEKGKDVELRCDPISGHTALYWYRQSLGQGLEFLIYFQGNSAPDKSGLPSDRFSAERTGGSVSTLTIQRTQQEDSAVYLCASSPRDISRSDEQYFGPGTRLTVT.